Listed below are T cell receptor beta chains from one sample, sequenced in a study of breast tumors, draining lymph nodes, adjacent tissues. TCRdb recomputed calls from the multiplex PCR reads with MiXCR, one row per CDR3 protein. This sample has about 130,000 distinct CDR3 sequences, with around 21% found just once. Sequencing used axillary lymph node tissue. These receptors were collected from a female donor with breast cancer. Some clones in this sample may be carry-over from other donors' samples. The conserved cysteine and the conserved F or W are not part of the CDR3 here. Size tells how often a clone was seen (once, few, many) or the class of an expanded clone, and some rows leave it out.

V gene	clone size	CDR3 protein
TRBV7-2	many	ASSLGSGRSPDTQY
TRBV20-1	many	SALGQESSYEQY
TRBV6-5	many	ASSYSRGLSGYT
TRBV3-1	many	ASSPKLGITGELF
TRBV20-1	many	SARDVNSGGTQY
TRBV7-8	many	ASSLPEDFYEQY
TRBV6-5	many	ASTQPGRTYGYT
TRBV12-3/TRBV12-4	many	ASEQGAGQPQH
TRBV27	.	ASSLFGQPDSGNTIY
TRBV2	many	ASSDFGGRWNEQF
TRBV4-2	many	ASSQESQGYEQY
TRBV20-1	many	RALGQGGYGYT
TRBV20-1	many	SASLAGGTHEQY